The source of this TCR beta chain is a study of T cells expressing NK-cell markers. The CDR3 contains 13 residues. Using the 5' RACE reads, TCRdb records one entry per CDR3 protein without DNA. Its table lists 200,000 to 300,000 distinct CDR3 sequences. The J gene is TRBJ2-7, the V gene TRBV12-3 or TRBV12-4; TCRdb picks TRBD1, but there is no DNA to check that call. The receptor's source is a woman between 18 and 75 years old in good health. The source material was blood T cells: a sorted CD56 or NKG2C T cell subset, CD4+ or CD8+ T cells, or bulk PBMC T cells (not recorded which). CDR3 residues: CACSGHRGLEQYF.